The rows below give T cell receptor beta chains drawn from one sample of a study of OX40 agonist ivuxolimab in advanced cancers. TCRdb's table, derived via immunoSEQ multiplex PCR, lists solely in-frame clones and lacks some. This table has some 90,000 clones, about 87% appearing once. The starting material was CD4+ or CD8+ T cells sorted from blood, obtained in a trial of the OX40 agonist ivuxolimab. These receptors all come from an adult with an advanced solid tumor such as melanoma, head and neck, liver or kidney cancer. The CDR3 runs from the conserved cysteine through the conserved F or W. The D gene is left open where the match is weak. A clone size is listed for some rows: how often the clone was seen (once, few, many), or a class if it is expanded.

-,TRBJ2-7,TRBD2,TRBV28,CASRGGRGGEQYF,TGTGCCAGCCGGGGGGGCAGGGGAGGCGAGCAGTACTTC
-,TRBJ2-5,-,TRBV10-3,CAIGEETQYF,TGTGCCATCGGAGAAGAGACCCAGTACTTC
once,TRBJ2-1,TRBD2,TRBV7-8,CASSPWVAGVGEQFF,TGTGCCAGCAGCCCCTGGGTAGCGGGAGTGGGTGAGCAGTTCTTC
once,TRBJ1-2,TRBD1,TRBV29-1,CSVESGTGLGGYTF,TGCAGCGTTGAATCCGGGACAGGCCTTGGGGGCTACACCTTC
-,TRBJ2-7,-,TRBV10-2,CASNGNYEQYF,TGCGCCAGCAACGGGAACTACGAGCAGTACTTC
-,TRBJ1-1,-,TRBV5-1,CASSLVAGTSNTEAFF,TGCGCCAGCAGCTTGGTGGCAGGGACCTCGAACACTGAAGCTTTCTTT
-,TRBJ1-1,TRBD1,TRBV19,CASTRGTGGRDTEAFF,TGTGCCAGTACCCGGGGGACAGGGGGCAGGGACACTGAAGCTTTCTTT
few,TRBJ1-3,TRBD1,TRBV2,CASSRDRASGNTIYF,TGTGCCAGCAGCAGGGACAGGGCCTCTGGAAACACCATATATTTT
-,TRBJ1-3,-,TRBV11-2,CASSLDSSGNTIYF,TGTGCCAGCAGCTTAGACAGCTCTGGAAACACCATATATTTT
-,TRBJ2-1,-,TRBV19,CASSMEGAPYNEQFF,TGTGCCAGTAGTATGGAGGGTGCCCCCTACAATGAGCAGTTCTTC
-,TRBJ2-3,-,TRBV11-3,CASSFDVLAGTDTQYF,TGTGCCAGCAGCTTCGACGTTTTAGCGGGCACAGATACGCAGTATTTT
-,TRBJ2-7,-,TRBV5-1,CASSSDGTGGYEQYF,TGCGCCAGCAGCTCGGACGGAACCGGGGGTTACGAGCAGTACTTC
-,TRBJ2-3,-,TRBV7-9,CASSLLGSTDTQYF,TGTGCCAGCAGCTTACTTGGGAGCACAGATACGCAGTATTTT
-,TRBJ2-7,-,TRBV30,CAWSFLSGAYEQYF,TGTGCCTGGAGTTTCCTTAGCGGAGCCTACGAGCAGTACTTC
once,TRBJ1-1,TRBD1,TRBV5-1,CASSLGTGGTEAFF,TGCGCCAGCAGCTTGGGGACAGGGGGCACTGAAGCTTTCTTT
-,TRBJ1-1,-,TRBV11-2,CASSLGQNTEAFF,TGTGCCAGCAGCTTAGGACAGAACACTGAAGCTTTCTTT
-,TRBJ2-4,-,TRBV21-1,CASSKVAGGCIAKNIQYF,TGTGCCAGCAGCAAAGTTGCGGGAGGCTGCATAGCCAAAAACATTCAGTACTTC
-,TRBJ2-5,-,TRBV30,CAWSVRVPETQYF,TGTGCCTGGAGTGTCCGAGTGCCAGAGACCCAGTACTTC
once,TRBJ1-1,-,TRBV14,CASSHLTLGVNTEAFF,TGTGCCAGCAGTCACTTGACCCTAGGGGTGAACACTGAAGCTTTCTTT
-,TRBJ2-7,-,TRBV7-6,CASSLGRPENAYEQYF,TGTGCCAGCAGCTTAGGCCGCCCCGAGAATGCCTACGAGCAGTACTTC
-,TRBJ1-3,TRBD1,TRBV6-1,CASTRQGPGNTIYF,TGTGCCAGCACCCGACAGGGGCCAGGAAACACCATATATTTT
-,TRBJ1-1,-,TRBV11-3,CASRLNRRMNTEAFF,TGTGCCAGCAGGCTCAACCGGCGGATGAACACTGAAGCTTTCTTT
-,TRBJ2-3,-,TRBV5-1,CASSLATFTDTQYF,TGCGCCAGCAGCTTGGCGACATTCACAGATACGCAGTATTTT
once,TRBJ2-7,TRBD2,TRBV18,CASSPRTSGIYEQYF,TGTGCCAGCTCACCCCGGACTAGCGGGATATACGAGCAGTACTTC
-,TRBJ2-1,TRBD2,TRBV2,CASSEDAGGYNEQFF,TGTGCCAGCAGTGAAGATGCGGGGGGCTACAATGAGCAGTTCTTC
-,TRBJ2-2,-,TRBV30,CAWSRPGATGELFF,TGTGCCTGGAGTAGACCCGGGGCCACCGGGGAGCTGTTTTTT
-,TRBJ1-5,-,TRBV28,CASISSEAGVSNQPQHF,TGTGCCAGCATCTCCTCCGAAGCGGGGGTGAGCAATCAGCCCCAGCATTTT
-,TRBJ1-1,TRBD1,TRBV10-3,CATRTGGGTEAFF,TGTGCCACCCGGACAGGGGGGGGCACTGAAGCTTTCTTT
-,TRBJ2-1,-,TRBV19,CASTGFLNEQFF,TGTGCCAGTACGGGATTTTTGAATGAGCAGTTCTTC
-,TRBJ1-5,-,TRBV6-4,CASSAEVSNQPQHF,TGTGCCAGCAGTGCTGAGGTTAGCAATCAGCCCCAGCATTTT
-,TRBJ2-3,-,TRBV11-3,CASSLVVADSSTDTQYF,TGTGCCAGCAGCTTAGTGGTCGCGGACTCTAGCACAGATACGCAGTATTTT
-,TRBJ1-3,-,TRBV6-1,CASSEAGRASGNTIYF,TGTGCCAGCAGTGAAGCCGGCAGGGCCTCTGGAAACACCATATATTTT
once,TRBJ1-2,-,TRBV9,CASSSRGGWGYGYTF,TGTGCCAGCAGCAGCAGGGGCGGGTGGGGCTATGGCTACACCTTC
-,TRBJ2-5,-,TRBV5-1,CASSLKGMETQYF,TGCGCCAGCAGCTTGAAGGGTATGGAGACCCAGTACTTC
-,TRBJ2-1,-,TRBV6-1,CASSPPENEQFF,TGTGCCAGCAGTCCCCCGGAGAATGAGCAGTTCTTC
-,TRBJ1-1,-,TRBV18,CASSPGQMNTEAFF,TGTGCCAGCTCACCAGGTCAGATGAACACTGAAGCTTTCTTT
once,TRBJ2-5,TRBD1,TRBV19,CASSGDRGETQYF,TGTGCCAGTAGTGGGGACAGGGGGGAGACCCAGTACTTC
-,TRBJ2-7,-,TRBV6-1,CASTGLTSYEQYF,TGTGCCAGCACGGGACTTACTTCCTACGAGCAGTACTTC
-,TRBJ2-3,TRBD2,TRBV7-2,CASSLIAGYTDTQYF,TGTGCCAGCAGCTTAATAGCGGGATACACAGATACGCAGTATTTT
-,TRBJ1-1,TRBD1,TRBV18,CASSSRDRATEAFF,TGTGCCAGCTCAAGTCGGGACAGGGCTACTGAAGCTTTCTTT
few,TRBJ1-2,TRBD1,TRBV30,CAWSVAGGNYGYTF,TGTGCCTGGAGTGTTGCAGGGGGTAACTATGGCTACACCTTC
-,TRBJ1-5,-,TRBV6-1,CASSGMGSNQPQHF,TGTGCCAGCTCAGGCATGGGGAGCAATCAGCCCCAGCATTTT